This TCR beta chain stems from a study of T cell responses to AZD1222 COVID-19 vaccine (dated by TCRdb to about 2021). The study in broad terms: A total of about 250 trial participants underwent TCR sequencing, of whom nearly 210 had received two doses of AZD1222 and 26 had received two doses of the MenACWY control vaccine. Trial participants were enrolled into age subgroups of 18-55, 56-69 and 70-plus years, which contained around 140, 26 and 57 TCR-sequenced participants, respectively. The study at large found these results: Participants were mostly white British and included more females than males, and it was suggested by the authors that clonal diversity may have been underestimated. Nearly half of unique spike-specific TCRs reportedly recognized epitopes outside regions mutated in the B.1.351 and B.1.1.7 variants. The vaccine-associated CD4 TCRs covered the entire spike protein, and the dominant responses fell in regions 160-218 and 743-854. In the small 56-69-year group, the increase in depth fell short of significance, most likely because of low power. No day 14 peak-response samples were available, so repertoires were characterized only after the peak T cell response. A significant rise in spike-specific TCR breadth and depth was observed after two AZD1222 doses relative to day 0 and relative to MenACWY recipients. Only five or six AZD1222 recipients were SARS-CoV-2 seropositive at baseline, limiting conclusions about previously exposed vaccinees.

V is cut by 3 bases and J by 3 bases, and the space between the germline ends is 12 bases. The CDR1 and CDR2 encoded by the germline V gene (reference sequence) are DFQATT and SNEGSKA. The CDR3 covers 13 residues, taking in both the cysteine and the phenylalanine. The CDR3 DNA has 39 bases and is translated from base 1. The meaning of the sample's time point label: baseline before first vaccination. Read against the paper, the sample's treatment or condition label means: meningococcal conjugate vaccine given as trial control. The vaccinee samples were drawn from two UK trials, COV001 and COV002, one of which was a single-blind randomized controlled phase 2/3 trial testing AZD1222 (ChAdOx1 nCoV-19) in healthy adults. Trial participant PBMC samples were collected at day 0 and day 28 after the second dose for TCRbeta chain sequencing. Comments on this clone: It lacks a known antigen. Base qualities were left out, and no much larger clone turns up one base away.

The CDR3 regions of human TCRbeta chains were analyzed by immunosequencing. From the authors' description of their analysis: TCRs in the repertoires were matched against a reference library of SARS-CoV-2-specific TCRs that had been generated with the MIRA antigen-specificity platform. Breadth meant the fraction of unique TCRs that were SARS-CoV-2-associated, whereas depth meant the fraction of total T cells that were SARS-CoV-2-associated. Each spike-specific TCR was assigned to its reactive spike region and to a CD4 or CD8 class using the MIRA data. Log10-transformed breadth and depth values were compared by one-way ANOVA with Sidak's multiple comparisons tests. TCRdb re-hosts the immuneACCESS table, in-frame sequences only. Its copies lack some clones; in the studies checked, an unresolved V gene accounts for under half of them, and the cause for the rest is not known. V and J calls and clone size come straight from that table; D and trimming were deduced from the DNA. This sample is represented by around 180,000 clones; approximately 87% of them were singletons. About 3% of the sample rests with the top ten.

The sequences come from peripheral blood, collected on day 0 of MenACWY control vaccination. In this chain, TRBV20-1 is recombined with TRBJ2-7; there is no confident call for the D gene. The receptor comes from an adult in good health. The CDR3 region reads CSASSREFYEQYF. The DNA is TGCAGTGCTAGTTCTAGGGAATTCTACGAGCAGTACTTC.